What follows are 3 T cell receptor beta chains derived from one specimen sequenced in a study of early T cells in non-severe SARS-CoV-2 infection. One entry per CDR3 protein, called by TCRdb with MiXCR from the 5' RACE reads. The data contain some 40,000 distinct CDR3 sequences, less than 7% of them singletons. Sequencing was performed on whole blood, taken at baseline. These receptors originate from an adult who was a healthcare worker with PCR-confirmed SARS-CoV-2 infection or an uninfected control (not recorded which).

As concerns this clonotype: A read error may explain this, as a much larger clone is one base away. The rearrangement joins TRBV20-1 to TRBJ1-3, with D possibly TRBD1 on 5 matching bases. This CDR3 region has 15 residues. V lost 7 bases, J lost 2 bases, and 18 bases lay in between. The germline V gene has CDR1 DFQATT and CDR2 SNEGSKA (reference sequence). The DNA of the CDR3 is TGCAGTGACCGTATAGGAGAGGGGCCTGGAAACACCATATATTTT. It codes for CSDRIGEGPGNTIYF.

This clonotype occurred many times. This chain uses TRBV29-1 with TRBJ1-3, with a possible D match to TRBD1 (5 bases). The ends were cut back, 7 bases at V and 5 bases at J, with 18 bases in the middle. This CDR3 is 14 amino acids long. Germline V CDR1 and CDR2: SQVTM, ANQGSEA. The CDR3 DNA reads TGCAGCGCGCTACCGGCAGGGAGGAGAAACACCATATATTTT. It translates to CSALPAGRRNTIYF.

The sample holds many counts of this clonotype. This chain links TRBV5-1 with TRBJ2-7; D is undetermined. Trimming left V 5 bases short and J 1 base short, with 16 bases between. CDR3 length: 15 amino acids. Germline values: CDR1 SGHRS, CDR2 YFSETQ. The CDR3 region has the DNA TGCGCCAGCAGAAGGACCGGCGGCCAGTCCTACGAGCAGTACTTC. This translates into CASRRTGGQSYEQYF.